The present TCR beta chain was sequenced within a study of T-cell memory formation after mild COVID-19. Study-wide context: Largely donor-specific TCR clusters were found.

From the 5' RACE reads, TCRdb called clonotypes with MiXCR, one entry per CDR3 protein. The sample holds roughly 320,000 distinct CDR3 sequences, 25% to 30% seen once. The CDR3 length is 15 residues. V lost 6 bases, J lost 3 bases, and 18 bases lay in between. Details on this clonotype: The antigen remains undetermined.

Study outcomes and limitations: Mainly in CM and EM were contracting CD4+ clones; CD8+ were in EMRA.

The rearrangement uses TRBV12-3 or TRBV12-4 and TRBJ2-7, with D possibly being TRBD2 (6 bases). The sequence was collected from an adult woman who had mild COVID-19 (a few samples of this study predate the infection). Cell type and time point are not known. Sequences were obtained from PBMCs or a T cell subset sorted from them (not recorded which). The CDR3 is CASSLRLGKDYEQYF. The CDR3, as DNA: TGTGCCAGCAGCCTTCGACTAGGGAAAGACTACGAGCAGTACTTC.